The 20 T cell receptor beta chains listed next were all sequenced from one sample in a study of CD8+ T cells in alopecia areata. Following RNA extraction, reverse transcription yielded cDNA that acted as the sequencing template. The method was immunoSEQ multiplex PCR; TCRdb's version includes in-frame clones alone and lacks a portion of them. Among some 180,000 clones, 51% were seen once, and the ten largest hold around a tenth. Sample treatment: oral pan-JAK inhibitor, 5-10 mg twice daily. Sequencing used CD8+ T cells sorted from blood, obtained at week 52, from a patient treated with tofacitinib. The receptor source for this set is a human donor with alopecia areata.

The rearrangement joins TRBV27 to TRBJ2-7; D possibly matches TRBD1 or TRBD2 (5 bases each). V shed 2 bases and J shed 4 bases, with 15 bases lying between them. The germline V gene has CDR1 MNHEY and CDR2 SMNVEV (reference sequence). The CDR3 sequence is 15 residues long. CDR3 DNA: TGTGCCAGCAGTTTAAGACCGGGGCCCCCGTACGAGCAGTACTTC. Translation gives CASSLRPGPPYEQYF.

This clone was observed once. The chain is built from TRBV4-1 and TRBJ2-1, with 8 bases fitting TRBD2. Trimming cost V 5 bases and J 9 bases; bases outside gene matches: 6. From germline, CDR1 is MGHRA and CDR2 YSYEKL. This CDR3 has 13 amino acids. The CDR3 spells CASSNRGGLEQFF. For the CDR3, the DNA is TGCGCCAGCAGCAACCGCGGGGGGCTTGAGCAGTTCTTC.

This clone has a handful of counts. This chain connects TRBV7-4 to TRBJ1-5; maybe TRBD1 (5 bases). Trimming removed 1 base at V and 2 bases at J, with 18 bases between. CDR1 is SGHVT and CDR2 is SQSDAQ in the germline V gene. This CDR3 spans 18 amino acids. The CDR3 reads CASSLDLKTRAGNQPQHF. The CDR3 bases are TGTGCCAGCAGCTTAGATTTGAAAACCAGGGCAGGCAATCAGCCCCAGCATTTT.

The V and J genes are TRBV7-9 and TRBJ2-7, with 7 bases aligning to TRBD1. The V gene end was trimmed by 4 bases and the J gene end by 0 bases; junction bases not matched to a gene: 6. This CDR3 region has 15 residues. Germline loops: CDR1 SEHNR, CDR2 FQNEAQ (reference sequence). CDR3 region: CASSSEGTVSYEQYF. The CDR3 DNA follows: TGTGCCAGCAGCTCCGAAGGGACAGTCTCCTACGAGCAGTACTTC.

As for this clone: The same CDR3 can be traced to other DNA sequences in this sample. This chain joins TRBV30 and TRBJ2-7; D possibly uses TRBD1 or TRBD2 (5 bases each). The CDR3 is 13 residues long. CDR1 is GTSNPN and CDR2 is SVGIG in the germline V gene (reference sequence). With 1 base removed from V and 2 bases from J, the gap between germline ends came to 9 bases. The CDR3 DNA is TGTGCCTGGAGTGCAGGGACGGCCTACGAGCAGTACTTC. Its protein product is CAWSAGTAYEQYF.

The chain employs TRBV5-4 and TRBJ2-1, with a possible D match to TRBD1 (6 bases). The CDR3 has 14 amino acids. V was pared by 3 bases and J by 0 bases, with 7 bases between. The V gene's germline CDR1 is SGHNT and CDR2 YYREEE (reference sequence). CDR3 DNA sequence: TGTGCCAGCAGCTCGGACAGCTCCTACAATGAGCAGTTCTTC. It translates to CASSSDSSYNEQFF.

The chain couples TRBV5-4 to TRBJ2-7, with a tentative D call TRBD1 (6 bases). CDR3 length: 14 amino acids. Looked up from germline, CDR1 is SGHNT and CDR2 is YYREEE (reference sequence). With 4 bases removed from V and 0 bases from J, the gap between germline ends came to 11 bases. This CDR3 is CASSGPDSSYEQYF. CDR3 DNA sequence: TGTGCCAGCAGCGGACCGGACAGCTCCTACGAGCAGTACTTC.

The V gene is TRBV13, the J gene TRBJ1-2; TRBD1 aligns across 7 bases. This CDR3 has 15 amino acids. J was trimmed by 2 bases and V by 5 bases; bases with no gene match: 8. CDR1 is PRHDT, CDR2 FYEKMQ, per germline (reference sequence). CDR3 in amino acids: CASSPETGQNYGYTF. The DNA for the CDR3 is TGTGCCAGCAGCCCAGAGACAGGGCAAAACTATGGCTACACCTTC.

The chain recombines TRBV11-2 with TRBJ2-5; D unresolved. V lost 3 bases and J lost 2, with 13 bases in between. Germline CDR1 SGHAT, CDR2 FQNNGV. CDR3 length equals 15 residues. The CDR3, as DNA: TGTGCCAGCAGCTTCGTCCAGCAAGGTCAAGAGACCCAGTACTTC. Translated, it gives CASSFVQQGQETQYF.

The CDR3 loop reads CAWSVEPYSNQPQHF. Here the CDR3 DNA reads TGTGCCTGGAGTGTAGAGCCCTATAGCAATCAGCCCCAGCATTTT. The chain has TRBV30 and TRBJ1-5; the D is unclear. The V gene's germline CDR1 is GTSNPN and CDR2 SVGIG (reference sequence). Trimming took 0 bases from V and 0 from J, leaving 9 bases between them. CDR3 length: 15 residues.

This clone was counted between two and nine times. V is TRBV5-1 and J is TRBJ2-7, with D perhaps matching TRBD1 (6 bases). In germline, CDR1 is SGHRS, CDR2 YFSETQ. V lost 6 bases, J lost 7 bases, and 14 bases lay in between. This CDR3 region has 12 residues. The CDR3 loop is CASTTGMGEQYF. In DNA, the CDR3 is TGCGCCAGCACCACAGGGATGGGAGAGCAGTACTTC. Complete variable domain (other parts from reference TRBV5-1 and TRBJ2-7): KAGVTQTPRYLIKTRGQQVTLSCSPISGHRSVSWYQQTPGQGLQFLFEYFSETQRNKGNFPGRFSGRQFSNSRSEMNVSTLELGDSALYLCASTTGMGEQYFGPGTRLTVT.

The CDR3 protein is CASSLVGRAGYEQYF. The CDR3 DNA reads TGTGCCAGCAGCTTAGTCGGCAGGGCAGGCTACGAGCAGTACTTC. This sequence joins TRBV7-8 and TRBJ2-7; the D gene is possibly TRBD1 (5 bases). CDR1 is SGHVS, CDR2 FQNEAQ, per germline. The CDR3 loop spans 15 amino acids. V was cut by 1 base and J by 3 bases, with 13 bases left in between.

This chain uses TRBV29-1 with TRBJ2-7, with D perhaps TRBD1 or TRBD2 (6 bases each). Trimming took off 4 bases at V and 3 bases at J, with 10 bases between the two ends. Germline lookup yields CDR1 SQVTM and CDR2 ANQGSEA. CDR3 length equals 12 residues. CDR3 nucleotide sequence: TGCAGCGTTGTCGGGGGCTTCTACGAGCAGTACTTC. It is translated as CSVVGGFYEQYF.

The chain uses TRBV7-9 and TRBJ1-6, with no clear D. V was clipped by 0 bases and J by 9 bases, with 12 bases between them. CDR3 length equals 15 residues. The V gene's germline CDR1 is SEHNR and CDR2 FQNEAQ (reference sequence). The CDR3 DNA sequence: TGTGCCAGCAGCTTAGCCGTTTCCGGCAGTTCACCCCTCCACTTT. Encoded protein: CASSLAVSGSSPLHF.

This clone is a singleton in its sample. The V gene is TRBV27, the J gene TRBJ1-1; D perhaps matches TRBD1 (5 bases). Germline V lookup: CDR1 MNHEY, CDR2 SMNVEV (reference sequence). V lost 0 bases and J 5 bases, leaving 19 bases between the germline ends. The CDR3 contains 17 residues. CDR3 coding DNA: TGTGCCAGCAGTTTATCGGGGGTGTGGGCGGGAGAGACTGAAGCTTTCTTT. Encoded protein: CASSLSGVWAGETEAFF.

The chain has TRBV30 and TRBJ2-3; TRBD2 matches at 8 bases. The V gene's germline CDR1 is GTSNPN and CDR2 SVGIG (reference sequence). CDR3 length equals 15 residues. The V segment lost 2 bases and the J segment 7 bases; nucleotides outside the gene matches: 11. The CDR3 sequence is CAWSYGSGVGNTQYF. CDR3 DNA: TGTGCCTGGAGTTATGGTAGCGGGGTTGGAAATACGCAGTATTTT.

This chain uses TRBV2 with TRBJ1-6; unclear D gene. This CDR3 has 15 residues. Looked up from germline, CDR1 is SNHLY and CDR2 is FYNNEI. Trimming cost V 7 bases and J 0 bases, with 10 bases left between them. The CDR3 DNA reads TGTGCCAGCACTTGGCGTAGCTCCTATAATTCACCCCTCCACTTT. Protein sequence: CASTWRSSYNSPLHF.

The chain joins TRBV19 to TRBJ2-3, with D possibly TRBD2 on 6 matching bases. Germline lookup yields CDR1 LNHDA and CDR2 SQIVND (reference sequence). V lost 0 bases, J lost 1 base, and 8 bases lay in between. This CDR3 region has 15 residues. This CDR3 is CASSIDREGTDTQYF. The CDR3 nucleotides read TGTGCCAGTAGTATAGATAGGGAGGGCACAGATACGCAGTATTTT.

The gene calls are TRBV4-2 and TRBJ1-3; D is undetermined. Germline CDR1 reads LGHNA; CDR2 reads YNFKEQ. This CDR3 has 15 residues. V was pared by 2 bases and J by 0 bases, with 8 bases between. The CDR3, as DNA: TGTGCCAGCAGCCAAAAGGCCCACTCTGGAAACACCATATATTTT. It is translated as CASSQKAHSGNTIYF.

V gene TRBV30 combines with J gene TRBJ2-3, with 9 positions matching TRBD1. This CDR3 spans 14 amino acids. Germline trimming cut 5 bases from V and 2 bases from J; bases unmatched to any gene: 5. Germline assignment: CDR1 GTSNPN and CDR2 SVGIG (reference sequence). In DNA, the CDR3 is TGTGCCTGGTACGGGACAGGGAACACAGATACGCAGTATTTT. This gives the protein CAWYGTGNTDTQYF.